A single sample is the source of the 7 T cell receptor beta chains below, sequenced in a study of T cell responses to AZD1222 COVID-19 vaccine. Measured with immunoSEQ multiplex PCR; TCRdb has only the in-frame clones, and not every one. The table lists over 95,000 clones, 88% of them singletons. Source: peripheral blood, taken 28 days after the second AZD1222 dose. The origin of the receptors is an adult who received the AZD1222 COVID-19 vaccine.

CDR3 region: CASSPITGETEAFF. The CDR3 nucleotides are TGCGCCAGCAGCCCGATAACAGGGGAAACTGAAGCTTTCTTT. This chain links TRBV4-1 with TRBJ1-1, with 7 nucleotides matching TRBD1. The CDR3 is made up of 14 amino acids. V was clipped by 4 bases and J by 5 bases; unmatched bases: 7. The V gene's germline CDR1 is MGHRA and CDR2 YSYEKL.

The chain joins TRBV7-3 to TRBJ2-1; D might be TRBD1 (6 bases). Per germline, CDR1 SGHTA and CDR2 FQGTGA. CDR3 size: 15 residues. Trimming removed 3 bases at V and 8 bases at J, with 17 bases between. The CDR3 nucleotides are TGTGCCAGCAGCTTCAACCCGGACAGTTTCGATGAGCAGTTCTTC. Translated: CASSFNPDSFDEQFF.

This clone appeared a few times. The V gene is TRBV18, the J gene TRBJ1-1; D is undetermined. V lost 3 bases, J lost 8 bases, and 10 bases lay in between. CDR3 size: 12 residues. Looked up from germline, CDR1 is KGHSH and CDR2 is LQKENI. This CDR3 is CASSPFREEAFF. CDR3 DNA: TGTGCCAGCTCACCGTTCCGGGAGGAAGCTTTCTTT. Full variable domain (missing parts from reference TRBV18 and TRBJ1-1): NAGVMQNPRHLVRRRGQEARLRCSPMKGHSHVYWYRQLPEEGLKFMVYLQKENIIDESGMPKERFSAEFPKEGPSILRIQQVVRGDSAAYFCASSPFREEAFFGQGTRLTVV.

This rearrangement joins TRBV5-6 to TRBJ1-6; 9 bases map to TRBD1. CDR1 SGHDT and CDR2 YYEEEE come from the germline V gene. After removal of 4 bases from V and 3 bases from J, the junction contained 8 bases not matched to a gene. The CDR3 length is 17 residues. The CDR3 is CASSPFPGQGYNSPLHF. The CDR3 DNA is TGTGCCAGCAGCCCGTTTCCGGGACAGGGCTATAATTCACCCCTCCACTTT.

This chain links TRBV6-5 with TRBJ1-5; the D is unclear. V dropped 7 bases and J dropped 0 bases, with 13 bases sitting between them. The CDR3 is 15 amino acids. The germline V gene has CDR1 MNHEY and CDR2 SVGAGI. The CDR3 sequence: CASTQRGDSNQPQHF. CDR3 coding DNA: TGTGCCAGCACCCAAAGAGGCGATAGCAATCAGCCCCAGCATTTT.

The CDR3 DNA reads as TGTGCCTGGAGTGGAAGCGGAGCAAACTATGGCTACACCTTC. Translation: CAWSGSGANYGYTF. The chain joins TRBV30 to TRBJ1-2; D is unclear. V lost 1 base and J 2 bases, leaving 11 bases between the germline ends. This CDR3 has 14 amino acids. CDR1 is GTSNPN, CDR2 SVGIG, per germline (reference sequence). Full variable domain (outside the CDR3, taken from reference TRBV30 and TRBJ1-2): SQTIHQWPATLVQPVGSPLSLECTVEGTSNPNLYWYRQAAGRGLQLLFYSVGIGQISSEVPQNLSASRPQDRQFILSSKKLLLSDSGFYLCAWSGSGANYGYTFGSGTRLTVV.

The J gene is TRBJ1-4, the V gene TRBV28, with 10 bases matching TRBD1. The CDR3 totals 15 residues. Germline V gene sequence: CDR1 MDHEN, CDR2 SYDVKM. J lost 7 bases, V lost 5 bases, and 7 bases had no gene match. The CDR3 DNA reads TGTGCCAGCAGTGAGTCGACAGGGGGCAGTGAAAAACTGTTTTTT. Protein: CASSESTGGSEKLFF.